The 9 T cell receptor beta chains reported below all come from one sample, sequenced in a study of T cell changes during pregnancy in multiple sclerosis. The data were produced by immunoSEQ multiplex PCR, yet TCRdb's version contains in-frame clones alone and is incomplete. This repertoire shows about 59,000 clones, about 90% found once; its top ten account for around 3%. The starting material was peripheral blood, obtained in the third trimester of pregnancy. The origin of the receptors is a female donor in good health, enrolled as a control in a pregnancy study.

This sequence joins TRBV7-9 and TRBJ1-2, with D possibly matching TRBD1 (5 bases). This CDR3 comprises 15 residues. V was shortened by 3 bases and J by 3 bases, with 14 bases between the two germline ends. The V gene's germline CDR1 is SEHNR and CDR2 FQNEAQ (reference sequence). The CDR3: CASSLGGRDDYGYTF. Here the CDR3 DNA reads TGTGCCAGCAGCTTGGGGGGGAGGGACGACTATGGCTACACCTTC.

The J gene is TRBJ2-5, the V gene TRBV19; no clear D. CDR1 is LNHDA and CDR2 is SQIVND in the germline V gene (reference sequence). CDR3 length equals 13 residues. Trimming removed 7 bases at V and 3 bases at J, with 12 bases between. The CDR3 DNA reads as TGTGCCAGTACTTCGACTGTGAAAGAGACCCAGTACTTC. Translating it yields CASTSTVKETQYF.

The V and J genes are TRBV6-1 and TRBJ1-6; D remains ambiguous. V lost 4 bases to trimming and J lost 5 bases, with 12 bases between them. This CDR3 comprises 15 residues. Germline-derived CDR1 and CDR2 are MNHNS and SASEGT. CDR3 region: CASSARAEDNSPLHF. CDR3 coding DNA: TGTGCCAGCAGTGCAAGGGCGGAGGATAATTCACCCCTCCACTTT.

V usage is TRBV7-9 and J usage is TRBJ2-7; the match to TRBD2 covers 8 bases. The CDR3 loop spans 14 amino acids. The J segment lost 4 bases and the V segment lost 5 bases, leaving 7 bases of the junction unmatched. Germline assignment: CDR1 SEHNR and CDR2 FQNEAQ (reference sequence). CDR3 sequence: CASSKSGSRYEQYF. The DNA of the CDR3 is TGTGCCAGCAGCAAAAGCGGGAGCAGGTACGAGCAGTACTTC.

A few counts support this clone. The rearrangement uses TRBV4-3 and TRBJ2-2; 7 nucleotides line up with TRBD1. Germline CDR1 is LGHNA and CDR2 is YSLEER. The V segment lost 1 base and the J segment 4 bases; nucleotides outside the gene matches: 3. The CDR3 is made up of 15 amino acids. This CDR3 reads CASSQAQGPTGELFF. CDR3 bases: TGCGCCAGCAGCCAAGCACAGGGGCCCACCGGGGAGCTGTTTTTT.

The V call is TRBV19, the J call TRBJ1-5, with 7 bases aligning to TRBD1. Germline lookup yields CDR1 LNHDA and CDR2 SQIVND (reference sequence). Trimming took 6 bases from V and 0 from J; bases not matched to a gene: 14. CDR3 length: 18 amino acids. The CDR3 protein is CASSPPTSGTASNQPQHF. DNA of the CDR3: TGTGCCAGTAGCCCCCCCACCTCCGGGACAGCTAGCAATCAGCCCCAGCATTTT.

V gene TRBV4-3 combines with J gene TRBJ1-2; weak D call: TRBD1 (5 bases). Per germline, CDR1 LGHNA and CDR2 YSLEER. This CDR3 comprises 15 residues. V lost 0 bases to trimming and J lost 4 bases, with 12 bases between them. CDR3 nucleotide sequence: TGCGCCAGCAGCCAAGATGGGGGGGGGATCTATGGCTACACCTTC. This sequence encodes CASSQDGGGIYGYTF.

This chain links TRBV7-9 with TRBJ1-2, with D maybe TRBD1 (6 bases). The germline V gene encodes CDR1 SEHNR and CDR2 FQNEAQ (reference sequence). The length of the CDR3 is 15 residues. V lost 5 bases and J lost 5, with 18 bases in between. The CDR3 nucleotides are TGTGCCAGCAGCCCCCAGGGGAGGGGGATGTATGGCTACACCTTC. Translating it yields CASSPQGRGMYGYTF.

V and J are TRBV4-1 and TRBJ2-3; D might be TRBD2 (5 bases). V lost 0 bases to trimming and J lost 2 bases, with 9 bases between them. CDR1 MGHRA and CDR2 YSYEKL come from the germline V gene. This CDR3 region has 15 residues. CDR3 region: CASSQELVATDTQYF. In DNA, the CDR3 is TGCGCCAGCAGCCAAGAACTAGTAGCCACAGATACGCAGTATTTT.